The clone carrying this TCR beta chain was counted at least ten times. Its antigen remains unidentified. J was trimmed by 5 bases and V by 5 bases; bases with no gene match: 9. This CDR3 is built from 17 residues. In germline, CDR1 is DFQATT, CDR2 SNEGSKA (reference sequence). The data originate from a study of neurological immune-mediated disorders. Study conclusions and caveats: Patients with HTLV-1-associated myelopathy had the highest level of TCR clonal expansion, whereas patients with multiple sclerosis had the lowest level, falling beneath the level found in healthy controls.

Every sequencing run generated in excess of 170 million TCR-beta sequences. These sequences covered 15-18 subjects. TCRdb re-called the 5' RACE reads through MiXCR, storing one row per CDR3 protein. The sample consists of approximately 32,000 distinct CDR3 sequences, more than 6.5% of them appearing once. Healthy controls comprised blood bank volunteers in Maryland, USA. Stored at -80 C, 2 million PBMCs were the source of the unsorted libraries. This TCR was recovered from a woman aged 40 to 50 in good health. The V call is TRBV20-1, the J call TRBJ2-6; 13 bases are a match to TRBD2. The sequenced material came from PBMCs. CDR3 loop: CSAVGLAGVLWANVLTF. In DNA form, the CDR3 reads TGCAGTGCTGTAGGACTAGCGGGAGTGCTCTGGGCCAACGTCCTGACTTTC.